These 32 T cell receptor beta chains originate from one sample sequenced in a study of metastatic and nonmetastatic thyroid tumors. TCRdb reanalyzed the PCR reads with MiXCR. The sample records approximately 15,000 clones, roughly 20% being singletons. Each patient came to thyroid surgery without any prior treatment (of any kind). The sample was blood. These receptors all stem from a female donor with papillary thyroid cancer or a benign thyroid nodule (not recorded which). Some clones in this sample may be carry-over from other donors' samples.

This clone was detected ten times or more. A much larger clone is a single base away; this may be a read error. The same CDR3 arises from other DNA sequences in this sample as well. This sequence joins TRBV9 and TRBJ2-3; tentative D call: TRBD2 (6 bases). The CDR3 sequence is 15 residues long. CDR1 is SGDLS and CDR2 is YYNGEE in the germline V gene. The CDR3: CASSDGGSSTDTQYF. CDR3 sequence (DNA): TGCGCCAGCAGCGACGGAGGGTCTAGCACAGATACGCAGTATTTT.

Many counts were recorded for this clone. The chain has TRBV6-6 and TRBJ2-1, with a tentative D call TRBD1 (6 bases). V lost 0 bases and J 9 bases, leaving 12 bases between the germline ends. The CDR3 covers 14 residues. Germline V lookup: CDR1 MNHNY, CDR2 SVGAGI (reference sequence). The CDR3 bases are TGTGCCAGCAGTTACTCGTTCAGGGGAAGTGAGCAGTTCTTC. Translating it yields CASSYSFRGSEQFF.

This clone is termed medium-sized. CDR3 DNA sequence: TGCAGTGCTAGCGGGAGAGAGACCCAGTACTTC. Its protein is CSASGRETQYF. The chain joins TRBV20-1 to TRBJ2-5, with a tentative D call TRBD2 (6 bases). This CDR3 region has 11 residues. CDR1 is DFQATT and CDR2 is SNEGSKA in the germline V gene (reference sequence). Trimming left V 3 bases short and J 4 bases short, with 6 bases between.

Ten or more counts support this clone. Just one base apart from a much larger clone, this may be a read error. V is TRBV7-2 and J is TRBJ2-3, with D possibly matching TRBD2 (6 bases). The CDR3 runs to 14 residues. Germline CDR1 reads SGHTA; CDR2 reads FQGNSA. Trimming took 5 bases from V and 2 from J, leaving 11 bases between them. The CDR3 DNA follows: TGTGCCAGCAGCATTAGCGGATCCACAGATACGCAGTATTTT. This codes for CASSISGSTDTQYF.

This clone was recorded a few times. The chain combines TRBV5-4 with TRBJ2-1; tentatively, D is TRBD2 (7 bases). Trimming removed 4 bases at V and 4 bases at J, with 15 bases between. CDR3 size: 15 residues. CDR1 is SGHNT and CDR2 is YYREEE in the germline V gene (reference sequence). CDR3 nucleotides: TGTGCCAGCAGCCTAGGTGGGGGGGCTTACAATGAGCAGTTCTTC. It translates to CASSLGGGAYNEQFF. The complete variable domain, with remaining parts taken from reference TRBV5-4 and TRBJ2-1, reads ETGVTQSPTHLIKTRGQQVTLRCSSQSGHNTVSWYQQALGQGPQFIFQYYREEENGRGNFPPRFSGLQFPNYSSELNVNALELDDSALYLCASSLGGGAYNEQFFGPGTRLTVL.

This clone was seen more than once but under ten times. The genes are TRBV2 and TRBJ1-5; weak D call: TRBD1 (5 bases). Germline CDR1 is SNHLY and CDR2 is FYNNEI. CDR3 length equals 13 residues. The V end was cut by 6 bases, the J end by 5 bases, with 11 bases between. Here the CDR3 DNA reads TGTGCCAGCAGAAAGGGGAGGCATCAGCCCCAGCATTTT. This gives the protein CASRKGRHQPQHF.

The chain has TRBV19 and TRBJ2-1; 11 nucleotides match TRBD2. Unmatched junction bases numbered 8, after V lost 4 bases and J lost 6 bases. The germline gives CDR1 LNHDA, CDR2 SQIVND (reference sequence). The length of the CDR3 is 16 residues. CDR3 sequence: CASSRPTSGSFNEQFF. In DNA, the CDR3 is TGTGCCAGTAGTAGACCTACTAGCGGGAGTTTCAATGAGCAGTTCTTC.

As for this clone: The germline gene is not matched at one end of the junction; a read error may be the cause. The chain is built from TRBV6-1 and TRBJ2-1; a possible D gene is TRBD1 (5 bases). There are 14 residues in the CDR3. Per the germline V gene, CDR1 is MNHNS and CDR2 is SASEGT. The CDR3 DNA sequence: TGTGCCAGCCTCAGGGCCATACCAGACAATGATCAGTTCTTC. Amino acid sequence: CASLRAIPDNDQFF.

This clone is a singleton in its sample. The CDR3 region is CAWSVDGIYGYTF. The DNA of the CDR3 is TGTGCCTGGAGTGTAGACGGGATCTATGGCTACACCTTC. The chain combines TRBV30 with TRBJ1-2; no reliable D call. Trimming removed 0 bases at V and 4 bases at J, with 9 bases between. The CDR3 totals 13 residues. The V gene's germline CDR1 is GTSNPN and CDR2 SVGIG (reference sequence).

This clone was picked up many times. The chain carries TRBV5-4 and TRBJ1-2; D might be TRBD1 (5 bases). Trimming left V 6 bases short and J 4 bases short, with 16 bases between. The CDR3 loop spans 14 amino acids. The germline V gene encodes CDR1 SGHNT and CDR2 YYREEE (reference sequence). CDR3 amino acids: CASTEGGDLYGYTF. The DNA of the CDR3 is TGTGCCAGCACCGAAGGAGGGGACCTCTATGGCTACACCTTC.

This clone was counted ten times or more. This CDR3 is CASSAGTSEFAETQYF. In DNA, the CDR3 is TGCGCCAGCAGCGCCGGGACTAGCGAGTTTGCGGAGACCCAGTACTTC. The rearrangement links TRBV4-1 to TRBJ2-5; the match to TRBD2 covers 10 bases. J lost 5 bases, V lost 5 bases, and 11 bases had no gene match. The germline CDR1 and CDR2 sequences are MGHRA and YSYEKL. CDR3 size: 16 residues.

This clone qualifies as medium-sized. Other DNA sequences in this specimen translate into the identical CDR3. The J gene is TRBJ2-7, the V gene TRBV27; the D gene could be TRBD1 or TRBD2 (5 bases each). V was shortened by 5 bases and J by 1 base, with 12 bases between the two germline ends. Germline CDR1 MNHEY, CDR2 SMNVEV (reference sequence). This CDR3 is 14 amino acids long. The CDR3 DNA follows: TGTGCCAGCAGTCTACGGGACCTATCCTACGAGCAGTACTTC. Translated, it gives CASSLRDLSYEQYF.

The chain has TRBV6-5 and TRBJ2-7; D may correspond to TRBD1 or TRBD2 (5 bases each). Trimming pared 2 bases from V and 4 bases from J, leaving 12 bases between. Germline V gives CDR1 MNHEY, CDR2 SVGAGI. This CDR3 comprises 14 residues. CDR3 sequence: CASSYRGREYEQYF. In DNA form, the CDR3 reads TGTGCCAGCAGTTACAGAGGCAGGGAGTACGAGCAGTACTTC.

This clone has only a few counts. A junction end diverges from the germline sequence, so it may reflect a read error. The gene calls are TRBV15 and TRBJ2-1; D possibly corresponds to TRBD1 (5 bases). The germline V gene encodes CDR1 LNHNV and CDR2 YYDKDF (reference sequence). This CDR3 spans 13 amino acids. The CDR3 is CATSIERQNEQFF. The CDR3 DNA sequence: TGCGCCACCAGCATAGAAAGACAGAATGAGCAGTTCTTC.

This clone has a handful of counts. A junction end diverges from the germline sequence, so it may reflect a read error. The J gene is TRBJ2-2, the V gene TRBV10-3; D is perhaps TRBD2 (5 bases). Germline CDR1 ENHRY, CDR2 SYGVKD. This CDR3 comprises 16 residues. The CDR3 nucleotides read TGTGCCATCAGTGAGTCGAGCGGATGGAACACCCGGGAGCTGTTTTTT. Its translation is CAISESSGWNTRELFF.

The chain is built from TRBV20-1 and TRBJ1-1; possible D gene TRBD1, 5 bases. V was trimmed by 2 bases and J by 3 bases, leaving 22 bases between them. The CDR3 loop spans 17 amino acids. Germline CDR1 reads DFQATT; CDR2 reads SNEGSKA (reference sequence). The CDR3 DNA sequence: TGCAGTGCTAGACCTAGACAGATCCACCCTGGGGACACTGAAGCTTTCTTT. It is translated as CSARPRQIHPGDTEAFF.

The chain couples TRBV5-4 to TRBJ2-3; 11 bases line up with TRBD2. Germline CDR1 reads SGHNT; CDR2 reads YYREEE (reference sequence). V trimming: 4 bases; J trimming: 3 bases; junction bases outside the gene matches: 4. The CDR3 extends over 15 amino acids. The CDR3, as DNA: TGTGCCAGCAGCCTCCGACTAGCGGGAACAGATACGCAGTATTTT. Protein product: CASSLRLAGTDTQYF. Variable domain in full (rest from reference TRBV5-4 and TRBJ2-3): ETGVTQSPTHLIKTRGQQVTLRCSSQSGHNTVSWYQQALGQGPQFIFQYYREEENGRGNFPPRFSGLQFPNYSSELNVNALELDDSALYLCASSLRLAGTDTQYFGPGTRLTVL.

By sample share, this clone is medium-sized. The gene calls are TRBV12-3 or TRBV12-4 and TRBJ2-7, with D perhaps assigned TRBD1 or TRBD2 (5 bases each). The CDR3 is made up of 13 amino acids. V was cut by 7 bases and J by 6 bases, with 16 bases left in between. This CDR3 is CASTSKRDGEQYF. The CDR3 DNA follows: TGTGCCAGCACCTCAAAGAGGGACGGCGAGCAGTACTTC.

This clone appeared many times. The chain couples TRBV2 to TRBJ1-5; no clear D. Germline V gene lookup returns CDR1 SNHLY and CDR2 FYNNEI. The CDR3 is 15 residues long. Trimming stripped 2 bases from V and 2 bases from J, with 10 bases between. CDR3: CASSESSTGNQPQHF. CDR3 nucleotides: TGTGCCAGCAGTGAATCGTCGACGGGCAATCAGCCCCAGCATTTT. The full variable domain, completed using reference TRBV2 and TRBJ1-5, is EPEVTQTPSHQVTQMGQEVILRCVPISNHLYFYWYRQILGQKVEFLVSFYNNEISEKSEIFDDQFSVERPDGSNFTLKIRSTKLEDSAMYFCASSESSTGNQPQHFGDGTRLSIL.

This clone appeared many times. CDR3: CASSEDGREVKNIQYF. The DNA of the CDR3 is TGTGCCAGCAGTGAAGATGGGCGGGAGGTCAAAAACATTCAGTACTTC. The chain employs TRBV6-1 and TRBJ2-4, with 8 bases aligning to TRBD2. Germline CDR1 and CDR2: MNHNS and SASEGT. The CDR3 length is 16 residues. The V segment lost 1 base and the J segment 3 bases; nucleotides outside the gene matches: 5.

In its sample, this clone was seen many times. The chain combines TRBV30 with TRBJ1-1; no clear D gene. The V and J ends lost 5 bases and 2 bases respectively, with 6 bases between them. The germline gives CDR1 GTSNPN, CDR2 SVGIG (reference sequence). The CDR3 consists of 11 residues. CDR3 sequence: CAWERNTEAFF. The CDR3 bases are TGTGCCTGGGAACGAAACACTGAAGCTTTCTTT.

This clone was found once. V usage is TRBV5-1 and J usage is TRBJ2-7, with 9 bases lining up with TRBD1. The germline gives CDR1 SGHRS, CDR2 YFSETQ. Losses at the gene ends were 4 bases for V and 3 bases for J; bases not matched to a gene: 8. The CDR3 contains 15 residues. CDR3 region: CASSQKTGGHYEQYF. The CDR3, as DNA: TGCGCCAGCAGCCAGAAGACAGGGGGACACTACGAGCAGTACTTC.

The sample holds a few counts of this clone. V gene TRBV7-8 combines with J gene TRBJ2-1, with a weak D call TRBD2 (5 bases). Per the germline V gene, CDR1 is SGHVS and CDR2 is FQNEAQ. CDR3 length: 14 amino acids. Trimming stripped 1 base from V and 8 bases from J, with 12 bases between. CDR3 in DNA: TGTGCCAGCAGCTTAGGGGTATCGGGATATGAGCAGTTCTTC. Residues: CASSLGVSGYEQFF. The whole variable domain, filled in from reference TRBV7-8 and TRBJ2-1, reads GAGVSQSPRYKVAKRGQDVALRCDPISGHVSLFWYQQALGQGPEFLTYFQNEAQLDKSGLPSDRFFAERPEGSVSTLKIQRTQQEDSAVYLCASSLGVSGYEQFFGPGTRLTVL.

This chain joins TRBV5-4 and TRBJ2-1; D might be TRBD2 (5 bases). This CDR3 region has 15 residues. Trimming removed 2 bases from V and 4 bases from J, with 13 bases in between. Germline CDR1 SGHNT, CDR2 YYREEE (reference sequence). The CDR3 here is CASSFREATYNEQFF. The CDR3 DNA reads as TGTGCCAGCAGCTTTCGGGAAGCGACGTACAATGAGCAGTTCTTC.

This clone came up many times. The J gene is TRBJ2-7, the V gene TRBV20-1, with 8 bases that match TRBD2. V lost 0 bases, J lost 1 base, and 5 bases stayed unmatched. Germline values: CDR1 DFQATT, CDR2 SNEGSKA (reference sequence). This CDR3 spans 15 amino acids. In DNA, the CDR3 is TGCAGTGCTAGAGATACTCGGGGGGGGTCCTACGAGCAGTACTTC. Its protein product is CSARDTRGGSYEQYF.

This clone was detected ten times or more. CDR3 sequence: CASLHSTGAISNQPQHF. The CDR3 DNA follows: TGTGCCAGCCTTCACTCTACAGGGGCTATTAGCAATCAGCCCCAGCATTTT. The chain joins TRBV28 to TRBJ1-5, with 7 bases lining up with TRBD1. V lost 8 bases to trimming and J lost 0 bases; unmatched junction nucleotides: 13. The V gene's germline CDR1 is MDHEN and CDR2 SYDVKM. This CDR3 spans 17 amino acids.

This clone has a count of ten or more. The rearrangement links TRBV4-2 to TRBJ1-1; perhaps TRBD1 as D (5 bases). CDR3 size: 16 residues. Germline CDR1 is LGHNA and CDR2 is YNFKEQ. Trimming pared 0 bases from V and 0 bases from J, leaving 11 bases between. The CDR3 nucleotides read TGTGCCAGCAGCCAAGAGGGGGGAACCATGAACACTGAAGCTTTCTTT. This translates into CASSQEGGTMNTEAFF.

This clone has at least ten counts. This CDR3 is CASSLGDSHNQPQHF. The CDR3 DNA reads TGTGCCAGCAGCCTCGGGGACAGCCACAATCAGCCCCAGCATTTT. The rearrangement links TRBV3-1 to TRBJ1-5, with 7 bases lining up with TRBD1. CDR1 is LGHDT, CDR2 YNNKEL, per germline (reference sequence). The V gene end was trimmed by 4 bases and the J gene end by 3 bases; junction bases not matched to a gene: 6. This CDR3 has 15 residues.

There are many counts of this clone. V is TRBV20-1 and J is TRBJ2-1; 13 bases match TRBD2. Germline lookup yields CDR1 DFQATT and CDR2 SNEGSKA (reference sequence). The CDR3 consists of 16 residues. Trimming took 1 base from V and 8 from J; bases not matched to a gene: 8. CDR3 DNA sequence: TGCAGTGCTAGAGGCCCTGGGACTAGCGGGACCCATGAGCAGTTCTTC. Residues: CSARGPGTSGTHEQFF.

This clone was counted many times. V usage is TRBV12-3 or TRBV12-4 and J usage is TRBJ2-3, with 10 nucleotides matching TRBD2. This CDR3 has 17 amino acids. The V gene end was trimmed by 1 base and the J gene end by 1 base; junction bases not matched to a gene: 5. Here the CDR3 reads CASSLEREGSRTDTQYF. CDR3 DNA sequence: TGTGCCAGCAGTTTAGAGCGGGAGGGGTCACGCACAGATACGCAGTATTTT.

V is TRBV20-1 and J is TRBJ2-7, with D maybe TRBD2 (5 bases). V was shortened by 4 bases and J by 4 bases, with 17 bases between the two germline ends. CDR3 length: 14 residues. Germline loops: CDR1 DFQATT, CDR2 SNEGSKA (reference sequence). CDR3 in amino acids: CSAIDPGWEYEQYF. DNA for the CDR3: TGCAGTGCTATAGATCCTGGCTGGGAGTACGAGCAGTACTTC.

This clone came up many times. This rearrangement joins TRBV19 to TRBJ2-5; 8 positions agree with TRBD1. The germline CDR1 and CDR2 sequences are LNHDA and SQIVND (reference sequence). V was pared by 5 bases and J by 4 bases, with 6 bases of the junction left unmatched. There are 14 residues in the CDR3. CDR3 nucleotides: TGTGCCAGTAGTCCAGACAGGGGTCGAGAGACCCAGTACTTC. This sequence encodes CASSPDRGRETQYF.